Each of the 20 T cell receptor beta chains below was sequenced from the same sample in a study of blood T cell repertoires in COVID-19. Using immunoSEQ multiplex PCR, the repertoire was profiled, and TCRdb retains in-frame clones only, with some absent. Altogether some 71,000 clones are present, approximately 77% being singletons, with the ten largest covering approximately 0.8%. Sequenced: peripheral blood. Receptors were obtained from a woman between 65 and 79 years old with acute or convalescent COVID-19.

V gene TRBV11-3 combines with J gene TRBJ2-1; D remains ambiguous. The CDR3 covers 14 residues. V was trimmed by 4 bases and J by 2 bases, leaving 9 bases between them. Germline-derived CDR1 and CDR2 are SGHNT and YENEEA. The DNA for the CDR3 is TGTGCCAGCAGCTCTAGTGTAGCCTACAATGAGCAGTTCTTC. It yields the protein CASSSSVAYNEQFF.

The chain uses TRBV19 and TRBJ2-1; D unresolved. Trimming removed 7 bases from V and 0 bases from J, with 16 bases in between. The CDR3 is made up of 16 amino acids. The V gene's germline CDR1 is LNHDA and CDR2 SQIVND (reference sequence). Here the CDR3 reads CASTVASDSSYNEQFF. Here the CDR3 DNA reads TGTGCCAGTACTGTAGCCTCGGATAGCTCCTACAATGAGCAGTTCTTC.

The chain employs TRBV6-1 and TRBJ1-2, with D perhaps TRBD1 (5 bases). The CDR3 is made up of 15 amino acids. Germline CDR1 is MNHNS and CDR2 is SASEGT. V gave up 2 bases and J gave up 4 bases, with 14 bases separating them. CDR3 sequence (DNA): TGTGCCAGCAGTGAATATAAGGGACTGGGCTATGGCTACACCTTC. Protein product: CASSEYKGLGYGYTF.

The chain couples TRBV5-6 to TRBJ2-1; 12 bases are shared with TRBD2. The germline CDR1 and CDR2 sequences are SGHDT and YYEEEE. The CDR3 is 13 amino acids. Trimming took 6 bases from V and 8 from J; bases not matched to a gene: 3. The CDR3 DNA reads as TGTGCCAGCATACTAGCGGGGGGCTATGAGCAGTTCTTC. It translates to CASILAGGYEQFF.

The chain is built from TRBV10-3 and TRBJ2-3; perhaps TRBD2 as D (6 bases). Between the trimmed V and J ends, which lost 0 bases and 6 bases, there was a span of 13 bases. CDR3 length: 15 amino acids. From germline, CDR1 is ENHRY and CDR2 SYGVKD. The CDR3 nucleotides read TGTGCCATCAGTGAGTCCGGGCTAGCGCCTGATACGCAGTATTTT. Amino acids: CAISESGLAPDTQYF.

This chain connects TRBV6-6 to TRBJ2-1; 7 positions agree with TRBD2. CDR1 and CDR2 from the germline V gene are MNHNY and SVGAGI (reference sequence). This CDR3 contains 14 residues. V lost 7 bases to trimming and J lost 6 bases; unmatched junction nucleotides: 9. The CDR3 loop is CASIGGRALNEQFF. The CDR3 DNA is TGTGCCAGCATTGGGGGGAGGGCCCTCAATGAGCAGTTCTTC.

The chain joins TRBV27 to TRBJ2-7; 13 bases line up with TRBD2. Looked up from germline, CDR1 is MNHEY and CDR2 is SMNVEV (reference sequence). The CDR3 length is 13 residues. V trimming: 6 bases; J trimming: 5 bases; junction bases outside the gene matches: 1. The CDR3 DNA is TGTGCCAGCAGGGGACTAGCGGGGCACGAGCAGTACTTC. This encodes CASRGLAGHEQYF.

This chain links TRBV19 with TRBJ1-3; D is unclear. V lost 6 bases and J lost 2, with 11 bases in between. Per the germline V gene, CDR1 is LNHDA and CDR2 is SQIVND (reference sequence). CDR3 size: 14 residues. The CDR3 nucleotides are TGTGCCAGTAGCACTACGAGAGCTGGAAACACCATATATTTT. Protein sequence: CASSTTRAGNTIYF.

This clone was counted once. CDR3: CASSLATVSTDTQYF. CDR3 in DNA: TGCGCCAGCAGCTTGGCCACGGTTAGCACAGATACGCAGTATTTT. This sequence joins TRBV5-1 and TRBJ2-3; D not certain. The V end lost 0 bases, the J end lost 0 bases, and 8 bases lay between the germline ends. Per the germline V gene, CDR1 is SGHRS and CDR2 is YFSETQ. The length of the CDR3 is 15 residues.

The genes are TRBV19 and TRBJ1-4, with 7 bases lining up with TRBD1. The CDR3 consists of 14 residues. With V trimmed by 6 bases and J by 4 bases, 5 bases remained unmatched. Germline loops: CDR1 LNHDA, CDR2 SQIVND (reference sequence). CDR3 DNA: TGTGCCAGTAGCCGGGGACAGATTAATGAAAAACTGTTTTTT. Its protein is CASSRGQINEKLFF.

The rearrangement joins TRBV6-5 to TRBJ2-5; 10 positions match TRBD1. V shed 5 bases, J shed 4 bases, and the junction held 7 bases outside the gene matches. Germline CDR1 MNHEY, CDR2 SVGAGI. The CDR3 runs 15 residues. CDR3 in amino acids: CASSQPRTGGETQYF. DNA for the CDR3: TGTGCCAGCAGTCAACCCCGGACAGGGGGAGAGACCCAGTACTTC.

The chain joins TRBV16 to TRBJ1-3; D is unclear. CDR1 and CDR2 from the germline V gene are KGHSY and FQNENV. V lost 4 bases and J lost 5, with 15 bases in between. This CDR3 is 15 amino acids long. The CDR3 loop is CASSRNGEDRNTIYF. CDR3 in DNA: TGTGCCAGCAGCCGGAATGGGGAGGATAGAAACACCATATATTTT.

The chain couples TRBV14 to TRBJ1-1; no firm D call. V lost 0 bases to trimming and J lost 4 bases, with 12 bases between them. Germline V lookup: CDR1 SGHDN, CDR2 FVKESK. The CDR3 length is 15 residues. This chain's CDR3 is CASSQDYRRGTEAFF. In DNA, the CDR3 is TGTGCCAGCAGCCAAGATTACCGACGGGGCACTGAAGCTTTCTTT.

V usage is TRBV7-9 and J usage is TRBJ1-4; 7 nucleotides align to TRBD1. CDR1 is SEHNR and CDR2 is FQNEAQ in the germline V gene (reference sequence). V lost 7 bases to trimming and J lost 7 bases; unmatched junction nucleotides: 9. The CDR3 sequence is 14 residues long. CDR3 loop: CASNQGGDGEKLFF. CDR3 DNA: TGTGCCAGCAATCAAGGGGGCGATGGTGAAAAACTGTTTTTT.

The J gene is TRBJ1-2, the V gene TRBV7-9; 8 positions match TRBD1. The CDR3 loop spans 15 amino acids. V shed 1 base, J shed 7 bases, and the junction held 8 bases outside the gene matches. Germline CDR1 is SEHNR and CDR2 is FQNEAQ (reference sequence). The CDR3 loop reads CASSLEVATGVGYTF. In DNA form, the CDR3 reads TGTGCCAGCAGCTTAGAGGTTGCGACAGGGGTTGGCTACACCTTC.

A single count supports this clone. The rearrangement links TRBV5-4 to TRBJ2-5, with 8 bases lining up with TRBD1. V was clipped by 3 bases and J by 4 bases; unmatched bases: 8. From germline, CDR1 is SGHNT and CDR2 YYREEE (reference sequence). The CDR3 is made up of 15 amino acids. The CDR3 loop reads CASSWTGQVIETQYF. In nucleotides, the CDR3 is TGTGCCAGCAGCTGGACGGGACAGGTGATAGAGACCCAGTACTTC.

This clone appeared once. The V call is TRBV23-1, the J call TRBJ1-5; perhaps TRBD1 as D (6 bases). TRBV23-1 is annotated as an ORF whose role is uncertain. This CDR3 spans 14 amino acids. Trimming shortened V by 7 bases and J by 3 bases, and 13 bases separated the two germline ends. Here the CDR3 reads CASTAGEPNQPQHF. CDR3 DNA: TGCGCCAGCACCGCAGGGGAGCCCAATCAGCCCCAGCATTTT.

The gene calls are TRBV2 and TRBJ2-7, with 11 bases lining up with TRBD2. V dropped 8 bases and J dropped 0; count of bases not matched to a gene: 12. Germline values: CDR1 SNHLY, CDR2 FYNNEI. This CDR3 is 17 amino acids long. The CDR3 reads CASRQASGGPFSYEQYF. The CDR3 region has the DNA TGTGCCAGCCGTCAAGCTAGCGGGGGGCCATTCTCCTACGAGCAGTACTTC. The whole variable domain, filled in from reference TRBV2 and TRBJ2-7, reads EPEVTQTPSHQVTQMGQEVILRCVPISNHLYFYWYRQILGQKVEFLVSFYNNEISEKSEIFDDQFSVERPDGSNFTLKIRSTKLEDSAMYFCASRQASGGPFSYEQYFGPGTRLTVT.

CDR3 coding DNA: TGTGCCAGCAGCTTAACCCTTAGCGCAAATACGCAGTATTTT. It translates to CASSLTLSANTQYF. The rearrangement uses TRBV11-3 and TRBJ2-3; possibly TRBD2 for D (5 bases). The V gene's germline CDR1 is SGHNT and CDR2 YENEEA. This CDR3 has 14 residues. V shed 2 bases and J shed 7 bases, with 13 bases lying between them.

The chain is built from TRBV28 and TRBJ1-5, with TRBD1 identical over 9 bases. The V segment lost 6 bases and the J segment 3 bases; nucleotides outside the gene matches: 6. Germline V lookup: CDR1 MDHEN, CDR2 SYDVKM. The CDR3 runs to 15 residues. The CDR3 reads CASSYGTGYNQPQHF. Written as DNA, the CDR3 is TGTGCCAGCAGCTACGGGACAGGGTACAATCAGCCCCAGCATTTT. Supplemented by reference TRBV28 and TRBJ1-5, the full variable domain reads DVKVTQSSRYLVKRTGEKVFLECVQDMDHENMFWYRQDPGLGLRLIYFSYDVKMKEKGDIPEGYSVSREKKERFSLILESASTNQTSMYLCASSYGTGYNQPQHFGDGTRLSIL.